The text below deals with one T cell receptor beta chain. The antigen remains unidentified. The sample is drawn from a study of T cell responses to AZD1222 COVID-19 vaccine. For the study at large: Second-dose timings of about 4 or about 12 weeks were pooled.

General study results and limits: Elevations in Spike-specific TCR breadth and depth followed administration of two AZD1222 doses. Donors were largely white British and mainly female; clonal diversity was possibly underestimated.

The protocol was immunoSEQ multiplex PCR, while the TCRdb copy is restricted to in-frame clones and leaves out a portion. The data show more than 150,000 clones, with about nine tenths seen just once and about 1.7% held by the top ten. This CDR3 is built from 14 residues. V dropped 2 bases and J dropped 2 bases, with 8 bases sitting between them. CDR1 and CDR2 (germline): MNHEY, SMNVEV (reference sequence). The sample in question was peripheral blood, obtained on day 0 of AZD1222 vaccination. The TCR originated in an adult in good health. V gene TRBV27 combines with J gene TRBJ2-3, with D perhaps given as TRBD1 or TRBD2 (5 bases each). This chain's CDR3 is CASSLGGFTDTQYF. The CDR3 DNA is TGTGCCAGCAGTTTAGGGGGTTTCACAGATACGCAGTATTTT.